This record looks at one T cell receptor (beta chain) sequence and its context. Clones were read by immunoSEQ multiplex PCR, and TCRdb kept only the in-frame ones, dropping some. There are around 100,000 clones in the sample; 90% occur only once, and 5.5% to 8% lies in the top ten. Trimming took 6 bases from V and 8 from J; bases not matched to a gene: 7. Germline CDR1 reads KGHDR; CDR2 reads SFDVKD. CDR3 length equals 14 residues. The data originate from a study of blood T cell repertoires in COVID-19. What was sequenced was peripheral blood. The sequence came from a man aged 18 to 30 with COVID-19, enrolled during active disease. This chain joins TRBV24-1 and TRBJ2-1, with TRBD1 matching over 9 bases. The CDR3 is CATSWGQGMDEQFF. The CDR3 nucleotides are TGTGCCACCAGTTGGGGACAGGGTATGGATGAGCAGTTCTTC.